This TCR beta chain was identified in a study of T-cell reconstitution after alpha-beta-depleted transplantation in children. Study-wide results and caveats: Reportedly, alpha-beta T cells present about two months post-transplant originated from several hundred expanded clones of graft origin. One year after transplant, T-cell counts and diversity came mostly from newly produced T cells. High day-60 TCRbeta diversity in some patients came from surviving recipient T cells and thymic progenitors.

Researchers prepared the TCRbeta library using unique molecular identifiers, the study reports. TCRdb reprocessed the PCR reads via MiXCR and lists one record per CDR3 protein. This table holds about 540,000 distinct CDR3 sequences, 25% to 30% found once. This CDR3 is built from 14 residues. V lost 6 bases and J 1 base, leaving 13 bases between the germline ends. Germline V gene sequence: CDR1 SGHRS, CDR2 YFSETQ. To note about this clonotype: Its specificity is unknown.

The V gene is TRBV5-1, the J gene TRBJ1-1, with D maybe TRBD1 (5 bases). The sample consisted of PBMCs, taken before TCRalphabeta/CD19-depleted stem cell transplant. The sequence was obtained from a boy younger than two with Wiskott-Aldrich syndrome, due to receive a stem cell transplant. CDR3 protein: CASTPGLRNTEAFF. CDR3 nucleotide sequence: TGCGCCAGCACCCCGGGACTTCGGAACACTGAAGCTTTCTTT.